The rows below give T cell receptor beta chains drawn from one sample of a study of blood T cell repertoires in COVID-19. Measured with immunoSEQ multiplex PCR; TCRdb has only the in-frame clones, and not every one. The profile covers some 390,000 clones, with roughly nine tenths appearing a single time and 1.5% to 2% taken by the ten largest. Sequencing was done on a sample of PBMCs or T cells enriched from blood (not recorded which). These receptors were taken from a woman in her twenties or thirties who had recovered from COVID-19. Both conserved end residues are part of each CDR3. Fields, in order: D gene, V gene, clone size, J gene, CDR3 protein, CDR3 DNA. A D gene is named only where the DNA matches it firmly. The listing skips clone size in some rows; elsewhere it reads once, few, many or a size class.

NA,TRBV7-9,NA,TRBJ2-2,CASSLVRGSGELFF,TGTGCCAGCAGCTTAGTACGAGGGTCCGGGGAGCTGTTTTTT
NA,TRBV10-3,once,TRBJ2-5,CAIREEKLQETQYF,TGTGCCATCAGAGAGGAGAAGTTACAAGAGACCCAGTACTTC
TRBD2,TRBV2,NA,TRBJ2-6,CASTDSGSGGASGANVLTF,TGTGCCAGCACTGATTCGGGTTCGGGGGGAGCCTCTGGGGCCAACGTCCTGACTTTC
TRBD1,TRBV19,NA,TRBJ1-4,CASSEGQGDEKLFF,TGTGCCAGTAGTGAGGGACAGGGGGATGAAAAACTGTTTTTT
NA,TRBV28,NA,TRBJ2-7,CASSLRGGQYF,TGTGCCAGCAGTTTAAGGGGGGGCCAGTACTTC
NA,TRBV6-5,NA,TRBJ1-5,CASSPGTLAPQHF,TGTGCCAGCAGTCCTGGGACACTCGCGCCCCAGCATTTT
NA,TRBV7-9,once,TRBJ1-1,CASILGGLNTEAFF,TGTGCCAGCATCCTGGGGGGGTTGAACACTGAAGCTTTCTTT
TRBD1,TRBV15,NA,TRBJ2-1,CATSRKGQGREQFF,TGTGCCACCAGCAGAAAGGGACAGGGCCGTGAGCAGTTCTTC
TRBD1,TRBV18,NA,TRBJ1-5,CASSPPDRGDQPQHF,TGTGCCAGCTCACCCCCGGACAGGGGTGATCAGCCCCAGCATTTT
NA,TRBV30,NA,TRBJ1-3,CAWSADSSSGNTIYF,TGTGCCTGGAGTGCCGACTCGAGCTCTGGAAACACCATATATTTT
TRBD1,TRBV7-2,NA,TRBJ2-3,CASSSGLRGNADTQYF,TGTGCCAGCAGCTCTGGGCTCAGGGGGAATGCAGATACGCAGTATTTT
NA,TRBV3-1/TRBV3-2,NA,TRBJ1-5,CASSQDRRSNQPQHF,TGTGCCAGCAGCCAAGATAGAAGAAGCAATCAGCCCCAGCATTTT
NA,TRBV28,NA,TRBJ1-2,CASSPGVGYGYTF,TGTGCCAGCAGCCCAGGGGTTGGCTATGGCTACACCTTC
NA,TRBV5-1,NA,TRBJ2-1,CASSLASGLPSYNEQFF,TGCGCCAGCAGCTTGGCGTCCGGGTTACCCTCCTACAATGAGCAGTTCTTC
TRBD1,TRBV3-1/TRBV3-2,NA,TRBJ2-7,CASSQPRTGITYEQYF,TGTGCCAGCAGCCAACCGCGGACAGGGATTACCTACGAGCAGTACTTC
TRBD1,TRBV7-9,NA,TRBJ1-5,CASSLATGDQPQHF,TGTGCCAGCAGCTTAGCGACAGGGGATCAGCCCCAGCATTTT
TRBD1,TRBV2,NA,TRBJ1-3,CASTRTGATNTIYF,TGTGCCAGCACCAGGACAGGGGCTACTAACACCATATATTTT
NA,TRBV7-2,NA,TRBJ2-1,CASSSGGSQSFQFF,TGTGCCAGCAGCTCGGGTGGTAGCCAGTCGTTCCAGTTCTTC
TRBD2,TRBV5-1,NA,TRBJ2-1,CASSLDLAGSDEQFF,TGCGCCAGCAGCTTGGACCTAGCGGGCTCTGATGAGCAGTTCTTC
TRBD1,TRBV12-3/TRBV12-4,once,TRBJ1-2,CASSPGTAYTF,TGTGCCAGCAGTCCCGGGACAGCCTACACCTTC
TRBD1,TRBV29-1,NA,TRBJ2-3,CSVDRDRGPDTQYF,TGCAGCGTCGACCGGGACAGGGGACCAGATACGCAGTATTTT
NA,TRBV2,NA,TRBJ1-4,CASSEAAGHSGDEKLFF,TGTGCCAGCAGTGAAGCCGCAGGGCATTCGGGGGATGAAAAACTGTTTTTT
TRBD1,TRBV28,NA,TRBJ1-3,CASRLTGTGNTIYF,TGTGCCAGCAGGCTGACAGGGACTGGAAACACCATATATTTT
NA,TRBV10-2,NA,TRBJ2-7,CASRVTAYEQYF,TGCGCCAGCAGAGTTACAGCCTACGAGCAGTACTTC
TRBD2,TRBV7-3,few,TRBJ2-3,CASSRGLAGLRDTQYF,TGTGCCAGCAGCCGTGGACTAGCGGGATTGAGGGATACGCAGTATTTT
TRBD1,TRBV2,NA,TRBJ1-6,CASSYDRAWNSPLHF,TGTGCCAGCAGCTACGACAGGGCTTGGAATTCACCCCTCCACTTT
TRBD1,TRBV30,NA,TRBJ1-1,CAWSLGQDITEAFF,TGTGCCTGGAGTTTGGGACAGGATATCACTGAAGCTTTCTTT
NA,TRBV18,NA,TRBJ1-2,CASSPSTGTGNYGYTF,TGTGCCAGCTCACCTAGCACAGGGACGGGGAACTATGGCTACACCTTC
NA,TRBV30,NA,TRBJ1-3,CAWSMRRDPPNTIYF,TGTGCCTGGAGTATGAGGAGGGATCCACCAAACACCATATATTTT
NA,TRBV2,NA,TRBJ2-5,CASSDGRGQETQYF,TGTGCCAGCAGTGATGGACGGGGACAAGAGACCCAGTACTTC
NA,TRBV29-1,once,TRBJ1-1,CSVGVNTEAFF,TGCAGCGTTGGAGTGAACACTGAAGCTTTCTTT